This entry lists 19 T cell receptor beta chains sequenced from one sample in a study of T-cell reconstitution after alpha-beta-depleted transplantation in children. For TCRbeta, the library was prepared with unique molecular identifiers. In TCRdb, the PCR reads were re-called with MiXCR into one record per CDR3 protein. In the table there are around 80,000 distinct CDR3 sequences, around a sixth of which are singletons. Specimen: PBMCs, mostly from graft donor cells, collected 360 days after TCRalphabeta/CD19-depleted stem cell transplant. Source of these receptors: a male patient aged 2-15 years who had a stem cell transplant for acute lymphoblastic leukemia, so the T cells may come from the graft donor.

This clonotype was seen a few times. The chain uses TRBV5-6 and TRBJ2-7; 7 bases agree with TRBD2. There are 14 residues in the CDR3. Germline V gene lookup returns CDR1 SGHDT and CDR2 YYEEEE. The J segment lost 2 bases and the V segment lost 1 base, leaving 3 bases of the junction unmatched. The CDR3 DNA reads TGTGCCAGCAGCTTGCGGCTAGCGGCCTACGAGCAGTACTTC. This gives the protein CASSLRLAAYEQYF.

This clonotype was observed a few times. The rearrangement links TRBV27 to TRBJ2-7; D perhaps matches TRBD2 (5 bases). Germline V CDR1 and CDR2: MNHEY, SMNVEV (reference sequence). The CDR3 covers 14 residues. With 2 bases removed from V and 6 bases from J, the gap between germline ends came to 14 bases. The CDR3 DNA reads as TGTGCCAGCAGTTTACCGGGAAGGTCGGCCGAGCAGTACTTC. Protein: CASSLPGRSAEQYF.

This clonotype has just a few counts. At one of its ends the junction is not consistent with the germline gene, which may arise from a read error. This chain's CDR3 is CASSYQGQMGF. The CDR3 nucleotides read TGTGCCAGCAGTTACCAAGGACAAATGGGCTTC. The rearrangement uses TRBV6-6 and TRBJ2-5; perhaps TRBD1 as D (5 bases). The germline V gene has CDR1 MNHNY and CDR2 SVGAGI (reference sequence). The CDR3 is made up of 11 amino acids.

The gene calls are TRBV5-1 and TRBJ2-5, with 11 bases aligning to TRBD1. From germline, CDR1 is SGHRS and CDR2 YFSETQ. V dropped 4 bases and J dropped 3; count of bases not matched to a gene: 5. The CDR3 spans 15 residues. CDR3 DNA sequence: TGCGCCAGCAGCAATGGGACAGGGGGGAAAGAGACCCAGTACTTC. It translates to CASSNGTGGKETQYF.

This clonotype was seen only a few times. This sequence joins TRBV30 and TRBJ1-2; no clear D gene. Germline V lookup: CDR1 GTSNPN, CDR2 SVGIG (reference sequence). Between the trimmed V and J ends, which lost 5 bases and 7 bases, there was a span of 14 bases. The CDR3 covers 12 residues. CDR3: CAWHYGPIGYTF. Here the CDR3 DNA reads TGTGCCTGGCACTACGGACCGATTGGCTACACCTTC. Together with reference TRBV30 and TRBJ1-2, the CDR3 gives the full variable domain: SQTIHQWPATLVQPVGSPLSLECTVEGTSNPNLYWYRQAAGRGLQLLFYSVGIGQISSEVPQNLSASRPQDRQFILSSKKLLLSDSGFYLCAWHYGPIGYTFGSGTRLTVV.

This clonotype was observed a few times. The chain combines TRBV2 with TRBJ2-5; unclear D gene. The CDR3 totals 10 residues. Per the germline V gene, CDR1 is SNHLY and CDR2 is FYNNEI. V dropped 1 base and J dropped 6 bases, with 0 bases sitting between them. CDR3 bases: TGTGCCAGCAGTGAAGAGACCCAGTACTTC. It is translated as CASSEETQYF.

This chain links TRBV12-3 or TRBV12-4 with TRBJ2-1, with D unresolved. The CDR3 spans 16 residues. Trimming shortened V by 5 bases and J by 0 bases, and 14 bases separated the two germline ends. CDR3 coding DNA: TGTGCCAGCAGTGACTCACAAGGAAGCTCCTACAATGAGCAGTTCTTC. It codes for CASSDSQGSSYNEQFF.

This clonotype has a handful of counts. CDR3: CASNDSDEQFF. CDR3 nucleotide sequence: TGCGCCAGCAACGACAGTGATGAGCAGTTCTTC. The V call is TRBV5-1, the J call TRBJ2-1; a possible D gene is TRBD1 (5 bases). Trimming cost V 6 bases and J 8 bases, with 9 bases left between them. CDR3 size: 11 residues. The germline gives CDR1 SGHRS, CDR2 YFSETQ.

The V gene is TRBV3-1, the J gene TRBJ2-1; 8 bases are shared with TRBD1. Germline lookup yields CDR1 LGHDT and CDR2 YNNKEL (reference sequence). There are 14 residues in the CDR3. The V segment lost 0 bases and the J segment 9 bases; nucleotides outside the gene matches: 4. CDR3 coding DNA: TGTGCCAGCAGCCAAGAGCCAGGGGGCCTTGAGCAGTTCTTC. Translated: CASSQEPGGLEQFF.

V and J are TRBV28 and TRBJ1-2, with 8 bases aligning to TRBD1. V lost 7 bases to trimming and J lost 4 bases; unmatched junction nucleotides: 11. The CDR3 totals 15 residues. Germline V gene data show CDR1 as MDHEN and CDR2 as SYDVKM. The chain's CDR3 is CASKLGDRGRYGYTF. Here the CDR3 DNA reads TGTGCCAGCAAGTTAGGCGACAGGGGACGCTATGGCTACACCTTC.

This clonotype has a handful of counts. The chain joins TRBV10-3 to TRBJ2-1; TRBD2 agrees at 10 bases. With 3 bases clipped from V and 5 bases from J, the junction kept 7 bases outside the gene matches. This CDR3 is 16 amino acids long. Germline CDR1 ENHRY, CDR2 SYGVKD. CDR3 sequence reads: CAISDWASGSHNEQFF. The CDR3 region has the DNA TGTGCCATCAGTGATTGGGCTAGCGGGAGTCACAATGAGCAGTTCTTC.

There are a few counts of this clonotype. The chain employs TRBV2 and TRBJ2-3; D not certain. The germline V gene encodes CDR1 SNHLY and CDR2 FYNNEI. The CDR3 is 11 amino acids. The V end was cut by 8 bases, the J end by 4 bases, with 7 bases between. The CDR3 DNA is TGTGCCAGCCGTAAGCCAGATACGCAGTATTTT. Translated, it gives CASRKPDTQYF.

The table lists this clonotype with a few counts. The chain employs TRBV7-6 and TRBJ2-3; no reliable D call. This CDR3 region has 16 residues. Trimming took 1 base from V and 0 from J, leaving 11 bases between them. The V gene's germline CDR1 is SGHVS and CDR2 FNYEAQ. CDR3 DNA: TGTGCCAGCAGCTTAGTGGTAGGACGTAGCACAGATACGCAGTATTTT. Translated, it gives CASSLVVGRSTDTQYF.

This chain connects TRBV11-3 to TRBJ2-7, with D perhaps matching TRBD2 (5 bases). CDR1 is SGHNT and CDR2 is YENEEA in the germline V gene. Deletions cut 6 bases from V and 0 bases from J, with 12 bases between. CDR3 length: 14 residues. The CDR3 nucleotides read TGTGCCAGCAGGGGGAGCTCAAGCTCCTACGAGCAGTACTTC. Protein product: CASRGSSSSYEQYF.

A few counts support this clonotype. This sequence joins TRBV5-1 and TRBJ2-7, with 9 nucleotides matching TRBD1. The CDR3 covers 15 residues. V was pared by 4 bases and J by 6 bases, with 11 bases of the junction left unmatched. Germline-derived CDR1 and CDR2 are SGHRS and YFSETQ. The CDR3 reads CASSKPIPGQGEQYF. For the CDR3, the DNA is TGCGCCAGCAGCAAGCCCATCCCGGGACAGGGCGAGCAGTACTTC.

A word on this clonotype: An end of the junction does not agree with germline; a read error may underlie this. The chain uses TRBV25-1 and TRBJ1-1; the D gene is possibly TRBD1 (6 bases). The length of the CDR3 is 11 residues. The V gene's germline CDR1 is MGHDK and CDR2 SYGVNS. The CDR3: CASSEGAGVGF. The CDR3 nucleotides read TGTGCCAGCAGTGAAGGGGCAGGGGTGGGCTTT.

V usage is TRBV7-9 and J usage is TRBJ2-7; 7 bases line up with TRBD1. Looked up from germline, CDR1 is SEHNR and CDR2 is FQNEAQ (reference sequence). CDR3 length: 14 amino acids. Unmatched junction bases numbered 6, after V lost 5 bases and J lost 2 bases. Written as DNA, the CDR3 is TGTGCCAGCAGCCTGGGACAGACTACCTACGAGCAGTACTTC. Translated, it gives CASSLGQTTYEQYF.

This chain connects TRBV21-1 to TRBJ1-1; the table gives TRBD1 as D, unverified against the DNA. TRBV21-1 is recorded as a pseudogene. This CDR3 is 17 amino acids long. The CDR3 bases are TGTGCCAGCAGCAAAGCCACAAACGGACAGGGACGGACTGAAGCTTTCTTT. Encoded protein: CASSKATNGQGRTEAFF.

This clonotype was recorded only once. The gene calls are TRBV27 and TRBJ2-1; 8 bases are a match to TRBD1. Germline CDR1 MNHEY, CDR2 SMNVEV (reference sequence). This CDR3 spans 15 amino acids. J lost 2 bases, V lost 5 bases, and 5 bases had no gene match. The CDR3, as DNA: TGTGCCAGCAGTCAGGGGGCCGCTACCTACAATGAGCAGTTCTTC. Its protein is CASSQGAATYNEQFF.